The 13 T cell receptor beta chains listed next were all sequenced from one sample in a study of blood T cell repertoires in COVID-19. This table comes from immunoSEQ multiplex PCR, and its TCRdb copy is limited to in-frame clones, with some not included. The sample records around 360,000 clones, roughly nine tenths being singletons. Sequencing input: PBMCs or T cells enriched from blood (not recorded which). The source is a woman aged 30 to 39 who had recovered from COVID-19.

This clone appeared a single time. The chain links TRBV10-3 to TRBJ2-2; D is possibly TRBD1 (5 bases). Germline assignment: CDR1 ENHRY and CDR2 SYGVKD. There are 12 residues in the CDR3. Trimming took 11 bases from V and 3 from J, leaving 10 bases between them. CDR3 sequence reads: CAVQGDTGELFF. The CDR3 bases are TGTGCCGTTCAAGGGGACACCGGGGAGCTGTTTTTT.

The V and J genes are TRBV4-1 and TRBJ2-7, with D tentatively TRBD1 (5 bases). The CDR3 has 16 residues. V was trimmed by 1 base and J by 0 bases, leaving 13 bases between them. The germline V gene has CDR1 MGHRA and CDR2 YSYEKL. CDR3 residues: CASSQGGALSSYEQYF. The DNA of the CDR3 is TGCGCCAGCAGCCAAGGTGGGGCTCTTAGCTCCTACGAGCAGTACTTC.

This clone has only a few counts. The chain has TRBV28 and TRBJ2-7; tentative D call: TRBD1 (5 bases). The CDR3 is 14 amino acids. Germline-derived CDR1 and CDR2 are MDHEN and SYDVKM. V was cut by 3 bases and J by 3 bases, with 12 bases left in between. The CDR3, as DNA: TGTGCCAGCAGTTTCCAGGGCGGAAGCTACGAGCAGTACTTC. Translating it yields CASSFQGGSYEQYF.

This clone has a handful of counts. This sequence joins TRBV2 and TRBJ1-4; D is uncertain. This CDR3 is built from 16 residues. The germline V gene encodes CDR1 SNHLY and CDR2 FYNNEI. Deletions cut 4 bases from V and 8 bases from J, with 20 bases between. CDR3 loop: CASSVRSDGLREKLFF. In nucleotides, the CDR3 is TGTGCCAGCAGTGTTCGGTCAGATGGGCTTCGGGAAAAACTGTTTTTT.

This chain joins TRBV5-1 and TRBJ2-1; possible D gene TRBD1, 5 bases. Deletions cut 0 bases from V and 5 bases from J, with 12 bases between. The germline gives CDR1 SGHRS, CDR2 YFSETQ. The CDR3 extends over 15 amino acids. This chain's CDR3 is CASSLGQGTNNEQFF. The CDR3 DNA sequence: TGCGCCAGCAGCTTGGGGCAGGGAACGAACAATGAGCAGTTCTTC. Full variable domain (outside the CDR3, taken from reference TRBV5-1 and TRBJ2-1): KAGVTQTPRYLIKTRGQQVTLSCSPISGHRSVSWYQQTPGQGLQFLFEYFSETQRNKGNFPGRFSGRQFSNSRSEMNVSTLELGDSALYLCASSLGQGTNNEQFFGPGTRLTVL.

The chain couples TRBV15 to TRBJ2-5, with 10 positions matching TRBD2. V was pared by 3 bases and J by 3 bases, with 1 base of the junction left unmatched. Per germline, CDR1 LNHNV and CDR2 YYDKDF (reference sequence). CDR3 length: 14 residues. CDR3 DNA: TGTGCCACCAGCAGTGGACTAGCGGAAGAGACCCAGTACTTC. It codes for CATSSGLAEETQYF.

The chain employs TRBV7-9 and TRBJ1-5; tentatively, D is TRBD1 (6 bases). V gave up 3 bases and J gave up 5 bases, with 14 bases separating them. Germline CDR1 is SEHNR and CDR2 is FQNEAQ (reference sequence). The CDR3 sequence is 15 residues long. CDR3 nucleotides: TGTGCCAGCAGCTTGAGGGGGGGTCAGGATCAGCCCCAGCATTTT. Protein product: CASSLRGGQDQPQHF.

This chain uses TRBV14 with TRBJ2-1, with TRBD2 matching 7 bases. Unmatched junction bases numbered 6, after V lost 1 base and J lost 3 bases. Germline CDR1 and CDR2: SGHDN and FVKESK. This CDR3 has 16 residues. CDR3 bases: TGTGCCAGCAGCCAAGTTATGGGCGGGAGCTACAATGAGCAGTTCTTC. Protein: CASSQVMGGSYNEQFF.

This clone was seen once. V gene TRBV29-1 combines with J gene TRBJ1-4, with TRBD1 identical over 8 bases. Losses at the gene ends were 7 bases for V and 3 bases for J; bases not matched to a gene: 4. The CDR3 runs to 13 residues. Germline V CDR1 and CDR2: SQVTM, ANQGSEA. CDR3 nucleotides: TGCAGCGGTAGACAGGGGTCTAATGAAAAACTGTTTTTT. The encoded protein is CSGRQGSNEKLFF. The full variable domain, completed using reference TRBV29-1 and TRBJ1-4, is SAVISQKPSRDICQRGTSLTIQCQVDSQVTMMFWYRQQPGQSLTLIATANQGSEATYESGFVIDKFPISRPNLTFSTLTVSNMSPEDSSIYLCSGRQGSNEKLFFGSGTQLSVL.

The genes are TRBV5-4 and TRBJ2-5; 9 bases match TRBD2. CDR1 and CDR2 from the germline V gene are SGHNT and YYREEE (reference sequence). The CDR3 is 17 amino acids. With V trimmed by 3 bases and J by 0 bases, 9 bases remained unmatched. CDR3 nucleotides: TGTGCCAGCAGCTGGGGGGGCGCGGGAGGGTACCAAGAGACCCAGTACTTC. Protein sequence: CASSWGGAGGYQETQYF.

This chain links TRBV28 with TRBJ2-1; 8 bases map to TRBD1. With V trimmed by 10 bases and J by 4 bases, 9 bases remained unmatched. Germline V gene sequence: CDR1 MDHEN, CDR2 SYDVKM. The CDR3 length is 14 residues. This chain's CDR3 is CATKRQGTYNEQFF. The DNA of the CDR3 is TGTGCCACCAAAAGACAGGGGACGTACAATGAGCAGTTCTTC.

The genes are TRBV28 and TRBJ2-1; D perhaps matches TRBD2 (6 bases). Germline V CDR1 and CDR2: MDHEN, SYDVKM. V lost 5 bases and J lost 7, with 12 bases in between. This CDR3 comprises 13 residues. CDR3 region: CASSGLAMNEQFF. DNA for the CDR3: TGTGCCAGCAGTGGGCTAGCGATGAATGAGCAGTTCTTC.

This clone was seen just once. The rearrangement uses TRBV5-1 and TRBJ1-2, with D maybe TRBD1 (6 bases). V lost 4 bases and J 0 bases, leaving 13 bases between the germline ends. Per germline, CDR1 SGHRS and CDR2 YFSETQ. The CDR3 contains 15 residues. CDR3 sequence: CASSLRDISNYGYTF. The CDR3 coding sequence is TGCGCCAGCAGCCTCCGGGACATCTCTAACTATGGCTACACCTTC.